A single sample gave rise to the 26 T cell receptor beta chains below, sequenced in a study of blood T cell repertoires in COVID-19. Sequencing used immunoSEQ multiplex PCR; TCRdb keeps in-frame clones, though not all of them. The sample has 250,000 or so clones; about 85% are singletons. Sample: PBMCs or T cells enriched from blood (not recorded which). The receptor source for this set is a woman aged 45-59 years who had been exposed to COVID-19.

This chain joins TRBV12-3 or TRBV12-4 and TRBJ1-1; 11 nucleotides align to TRBD1. This CDR3 region has 12 residues. Trimming cost V 5 bases and J 8 bases; bases outside gene matches: 1. This CDR3 reads CASSRDRGEAFF. The CDR3 region has the DNA TGTGCCAGCAGTCGGGACAGGGGGGAAGCTTTCTTT.

The chain uses TRBV7-6 and TRBJ1-4; a possible D gene is TRBD1 (5 bases). The germline V and J ends were trimmed by 2 bases and 3 bases, with 16 bases remaining between them. Germline V CDR1 and CDR2: SGHVS, FNYEAQ. The CDR3 spans 17 residues. In DNA form, the CDR3 reads TGTGCCAGCAGCTTATCCCCAGGGTTGGTGGCTAATGAAAAACTGTTTTTT. Translation gives CASSLSPGLVANEKLFF.

The chain recombines TRBV12-5 with TRBJ2-7; TRBD1 is a possible D gene (6 bases). V lost 3 bases, J lost 2 bases, and 20 bases lay in between. This CDR3 spans 17 amino acids. Germline V CDR1 and CDR2: LGHNT, FRNRAP. The CDR3 bases are TGTGCTAGTGGTTTAAAAACCAACAGGGTTGCGGCCTACGAGCAGTACTTC. Protein: CASGLKTNRVAAYEQYF.

The J gene is TRBJ2-1, the V gene TRBV9; tentative D call: TRBD2 (6 bases). Germline CDR1 is SGDLS and CDR2 is YYNGEE. V was cut by 0 bases and J by 8 bases, with 12 bases left in between. The CDR3 has 14 amino acids. The DNA of the CDR3 is TGTGCCAGCAGCGTAGAACGTCCGGGGGATGAGCAGTTCTTC. Its protein product is CASSVERPGDEQFF.

The CDR3 loop reads CASSGTSEKLFF. The CDR3 DNA reads TGTGCCAGCAGCGGGACAAGCGAAAAACTGTTTTTT. The J gene is TRBJ1-4, the V gene TRBV2; D perhaps matches TRBD1 (6 bases). The CDR3 runs to 12 residues. The V gene's germline CDR1 is SNHLY and CDR2 FYNNEI. The ends were cut back, 6 bases at V and 8 bases at J, with 10 bases in the middle.

This clone has a single count. V gene TRBV7-2 combines with J gene TRBJ2-3, with 7 bases aligning to TRBD2. J lost 0 bases, V lost 1 base, and 7 bases had no gene match. In germline, CDR1 is SGHTA, CDR2 FQGNSA. The CDR3 consists of 17 residues. CDR3 sequence (DNA): TGTGCCAGCAGCTTAGGGCGGGGGTGGACTAGCACAGATACGCAGTATTTT. Its translation is CASSLGRGWTSTDTQYF.

This chain joins TRBV7-2 and TRBJ1-4, with D possibly matching TRBD1 (5 bases). This CDR3 spans 13 amino acids. The germline gives CDR1 SGHTA, CDR2 FQGNSA. With 2 bases removed from V and 7 bases from J, the gap between germline ends came to 8 bases. The CDR3 spells CASSLRGSEKLFF. CDR3 coding DNA: TGTGCCAGCAGCTTAAGGGGTAGTGAAAAACTGTTTTTT.

CDR3 nucleotide sequence: TGTGCCAGCAATCCCGCAGGGGTTGGAAACACCATATATTTT. Residues: CASNPAGVGNTIYF. The rearrangement uses TRBV6-5 and TRBJ1-3, with D possibly matching TRBD1 (6 bases). V was cut by 7 bases and J by 3 bases, with 13 bases left in between. Germline V lookup: CDR1 MNHEY, CDR2 SVGAGI. This CDR3 has 14 residues.

This clone turned up a few times. The rearrangement uses TRBV19 and TRBJ2-7, with 8 bases aligning to TRBD2. The germline CDR1 and CDR2 sequences are LNHDA and SQIVND (reference sequence). The trim removed 6 bases at V and 5 bases at J, leaving 6 bases unmatched. The CDR3 extends over 13 amino acids. This chain's CDR3 is CASRARAGDEQYF. The CDR3 coding sequence is TGTGCCAGTAGGGCGCGAGCGGGGGACGAGCAGTACTTC. The variable domain in full, with the rest retrieved from reference TRBV19 and TRBJ2-7, is DGGITQSPKYLFRKEGQNVTLSCEQNLNHDAMYWYRQDPGQGLRLIYYSQIVNDFQKGDIAEGYSVSREKKESFPLTVTSAQKNPTAFYLCASRARAGDEQYFGPGTRLTVT.

A few counts support this clone. This chain joins TRBV9 and TRBJ1-1; 9 bases line up with TRBD1. The CDR3 runs 17 residues. The V and J ends lost 4 bases and 4 bases, in that order; junction bases with no gene match: 14. The germline gives CDR1 SGDLS, CDR2 YYNGEE. The CDR3, as DNA: TGTGCCAGCAGCCCCCATCCCGGGACAGGGTCGGGCACTGAAGCTTTCTTT. It translates to CASSPHPGTGSGTEAFF.

The chain has TRBV6-5 and TRBJ2-1; 14 positions agree with TRBD2. The CDR3 consists of 13 residues. Germline CDR1 reads MNHEY; CDR2 reads SVGAGI. The V segment lost 6 bases and the J segment 8 bases; nucleotides outside the gene matches: 0. The CDR3 spells CASRTSGGDEQFF. The CDR3 region has the DNA TGTGCCAGCAGGACTAGCGGGGGGGATGAGCAGTTCTTC.

Concerning this clone itself: Other DNA sequences in the same sample also yield this CDR3. The chain joins TRBV18 to TRBJ1-3; no clear D gene. V was clipped by 3 bases and J by 0 bases, with 6 bases between them. This CDR3 comprises 14 residues. CDR1 and CDR2 (germline): KGHSH, LQKENI. This CDR3 reads CASSPGGSGNTIYF. In DNA form, the CDR3 reads TGTGCCAGCTCACCTGGAGGCTCTGGAAACACCATATATTTT.

The gene calls are TRBV5-1 and TRBJ2-7; the D is unclear. Germline V CDR1 and CDR2: SGHRS, YFSETQ. Trimming left V 0 bases short and J 2 bases short, with 12 bases between. The CDR3 spans 15 residues. The CDR3 coding sequence is TGCGCCAGCAGCTTGGGGGCAGCAAATACCTACGAGCAGTACTTC. Amino acid sequence: CASSLGAANTYEQYF.

This chain uses TRBV7-6 with TRBJ2-2, with 8 bases that match TRBD2. From germline, CDR1 is SGHVS and CDR2 FNYEAQ. V trimming: 1 base; J trimming: 3 bases; junction bases outside the gene matches: 4. CDR3 length: 16 residues. In DNA form, the CDR3 reads TGTGCCAGCAGCTTAGTGGCGGGAGGATACACCGGGGAGCTGTTTTTT. It specifies CASSLVAGGYTGELFF.

This clone has a single count. This sample also contains other DNA sequences that code for the same CDR3. The chain has TRBV18 and TRBJ1-1; D is unclear. The germline V gene encodes CDR1 KGHSH and CDR2 LQKENI. CDR3 length equals 14 residues. Trimming removed 3 bases at V and 0 bases at J, with 8 bases between. The CDR3 DNA reads TGTGCCAGCTCACCGGGAGGGATGAACACTGAAGCTTTCTTT. Translating it yields CASSPGGMNTEAFF. Using reference TRBV18 and TRBJ1-1 for the parts outside the CDR3, the full variable domain is NAGVMQNPRHLVRRRGQEARLRCSPMKGHSHVYWYRQLPEEGLKFMVYLQKENIIDESGMPKERFSAEFPKEGPSILRIQQVVRGDSAAYFCASSPGGMNTEAFFGQGTRLTVV.

This clone turned up a few times. This chain uses TRBV29-1 with TRBJ2-1; D perhaps matches TRBD2 (7 bases). V lost 0 bases, J lost 2 bases, and 14 bases lay in between. Germline values: CDR1 SQVTM, CDR2 ANQGSEA. This CDR3 spans 16 amino acids. This CDR3 is CSVEDPGGATYNEQFF. CDR3 bases: TGCAGCGTTGAAGATCCTGGGGGGGCCACCTACAATGAGCAGTTCTTC.

CDR3 in amino acids: CASSEVLGDSRRAFF. Here the CDR3 DNA reads TGTGCCAGCAGTGAGGTTTTAGGGGACAGTAGGCGAGCTTTCTTT. The chain combines TRBV6-1 with TRBJ1-1, with TRBD1 matching 7 bases. Looked up from germline, CDR1 is MNHNS and CDR2 is SASEGT. Trimming cost V 3 bases and J 10 bases; bases outside gene matches: 14. This CDR3 is 15 amino acids long.

This rearrangement joins TRBV5-1 to TRBJ2-7, with 7 bases lining up with TRBD1. V gave up 4 bases and J gave up 1 base; unmatched junction bases: 2. This CDR3 has 13 amino acids. Germline CDR1 and CDR2: SGHRS and YFSETQ. The CDR3 reads CASSVGQSYEQYF. The DNA of the CDR3 is TGCGCCAGCAGCGTGGGACAGTCCTACGAGCAGTACTTC.

Only one count was recorded for this clone. The V call is TRBV10-2, the J call TRBJ2-1; 9 bases align to TRBD2. In germline, CDR1 is WSHSY, CDR2 SAAADI. Germline trimming cut 2 bases from V and 10 bases from J; bases unmatched to any gene: 9. This CDR3 has 15 residues. CDR3 in DNA: TGCGCCAGCAGTGAGACTAGCGGGTCGTGGGGAGAGCAGTTCTTC. As protein: CASSETSGSWGEQFF.

This sequence joins TRBV9 and TRBJ1-2, with 9 nucleotides matching TRBD1. With V trimmed by 3 bases and J by 6 bases, 6 bases remained unmatched. The CDR3 consists of 14 residues. The germline V gene has CDR1 SGDLS and CDR2 YYNGEE. The CDR3 sequence is CASSAHTGGDGYTF. DNA of the CDR3: TGTGCCAGCAGCGCACATACAGGGGGCGATGGCTACACCTTC.

The rearrangement joins TRBV7-2 to TRBJ2-5, with D maybe TRBD1 (5 bases). CDR1 is SGHTA, CDR2 FQGNSA, per germline. CDR3 length: 16 residues. The V and J ends lost 1 base and 2 bases respectively, with 14 bases between them. The chain's CDR3 is CASSLVSFTGQETQYF. As DNA, the CDR3 is TGTGCCAGCAGCTTAGTATCCTTTACAGGACAAGAGACCCAGTACTTC.

The rearrangement links TRBV14 to TRBJ1-6; tentative D call: TRBD1 (5 bases). The CDR3 is 15 residues long. The V end was cut by 1 base, the J end by 7 bases, with 11 bases between. Germline V gives CDR1 SGHDN, CDR2 FVKESK. CDR3 protein: CASSQAGLLNSPLHF. The DNA of the CDR3 is TGTGCCAGCAGCCAAGCAGGGTTATTGAATTCACCCCTCCACTTT.

CDR3 in amino acids: CASSSTGTGDRRGYTF. The CDR3 DNA is TGTGCCAGCAGTTCTACCGGGACAGGGGATCGTCGTGGCTACACCTTC. This chain connects TRBV6-5 to TRBJ1-2, with 10 bases identical to TRBD1. After removal of 4 bases from V and 7 bases from J, the junction contained 12 bases not matched to a gene. There are 16 residues in the CDR3. Germline V gives CDR1 MNHEY, CDR2 SVGAGI.

DNA for the CDR3: TGCAGCGCAACCGGGACTCTCGCCTACGAGCAGTACTTC. This encodes CSATGTLAYEQYF. The chain has TRBV29-1 and TRBJ2-7; the D gene is possibly TRBD2 (6 bases). This CDR3 has 13 amino acids. V dropped 7 bases and J dropped 2 bases, with 15 bases sitting between them. The germline CDR1 and CDR2 sequences are SQVTM and ANQGSEA.

The rearrangement joins TRBV10-3 to TRBJ2-1, with TRBD1 matching over 9 bases. Germline V CDR1 and CDR2: ENHRY, SYGVKD. V dropped 6 bases and J dropped 5; count of bases not matched to a gene: 8. The CDR3 contains 15 residues. The CDR3 is CAISLDRGANNEQFF. CDR3 DNA sequence: TGTGCCATCAGCTTAGACAGGGGGGCAAACAATGAGCAGTTCTTC.

The rearrangement links TRBV5-1 to TRBJ1-1, with D uncertain. The CDR3 extends over 14 amino acids. Germline CDR1 and CDR2: SGHRS and YFSETQ. Trimming removed 4 bases at V and 4 bases at J, with 14 bases between. CDR3 coding DNA: TGCGCCAGCAGCCCCATCGCTGGGAGCACTGAAGCTTTCTTT. Amino acid sequence: CASSPIAGSTEAFF.